These 10 T cell receptor beta chains came from one sample sequenced in a study of T cell responses to AZD1222 COVID-19 vaccine. Sequencing used immunoSEQ multiplex PCR; TCRdb keeps in-frame clones, though not all of them. The repertoire holds about 150,000 clones, with around nine tenths as singletons. The source material was peripheral blood, sampled on day 0 of AZD1222 vaccination. These receptors all stem from an adult in good health.

The count of this clone is one. V usage is TRBV25-1 and J usage is TRBJ2-2, with 7 positions matching TRBD1. Germline CDR1 reads MGHDK; CDR2 reads SYGVNS. After removal of 0 bases from V and 1 base from J, the junction contained 2 bases not matched to a gene. The CDR3 sequence is 16 residues long. The DNA for the CDR3 is TGTGCCAGCAGTGAATATGGGACAGTGAACACCGGGGAGCTGTTTTTT. Protein: CASSEYGTVNTGELFF.

The rearrangement uses TRBV12-3 or TRBV12-4 and TRBJ1-5; no firm D call. This CDR3 has 12 amino acids. V was clipped by 11 bases and J by 7 bases, with 15 bases between them. CDR3 region: CAVRRNGQPQHF. Written as DNA, the CDR3 is TGTGCCGTACGACGGAATGGGCAGCCCCAGCATTTT.

The J gene is TRBJ2-2, the V gene TRBV27; TRBD2 aligns across 12 bases. CDR1 and CDR2 from the germline V gene are MNHEY and SMNVEV (reference sequence). The CDR3 is 17 amino acids. Trimming at V came to 4 bases and at J to 5 bases, leaving 8 bases not matched to a gene. The CDR3 DNA is TGTGCCAGCAGTTCCCCTCTAGCGGGAGGGCGGACCGGGGAGCTGTTTTTT. Translation gives CASSSPLAGGRTGELFF.

This chain connects TRBV6-2 or TRBV6-3 to TRBJ2-7, with 7 positions matching TRBD1. Unmatched junction bases numbered 2, after V lost 0 bases and J lost 3 bases. The CDR3 length is 14 residues. Germline V gives CDR1 MNHEY, CDR2 SVGEGT. CDR3 DNA: TGTGCCAGCAGTTACTCACAGGGGAGCTACGAGCAGTACTTC. As protein: CASSYSQGSYEQYF.

The chain uses TRBV28 and TRBJ1-2; the D is unclear. CDR1 is MDHEN, CDR2 SYDVKM, per germline. This CDR3 is built from 13 residues. V lost 3 bases and J lost 4, with 9 bases in between. As DNA, the CDR3 is TGTGCCAGCAGTTTTCGGGGAGGCTATGGCTACACCTTC. Translating gives CASSFRGGYGYTF.

This chain joins TRBV5-1 and TRBJ1-2, with 9 nucleotides matching TRBD1. CDR1 SGHRS and CDR2 YFSETQ come from the germline V gene. Trimming took 4 bases from V and 8 from J; bases not matched to a gene: 9. The CDR3 extends over 14 amino acids. In DNA form, the CDR3 reads TGCGCCAGCAGCAATACCGGGACAGGGAGAGGCTACACCTTC. This codes for CASSNTGTGRGYTF.

V is TRBV6-5 and J is TRBJ1-3; no firm D call. V lost 2 bases, J lost 4 bases, and 6 bases lay in between. The CDR3 is made up of 13 amino acids. Per the germline V gene, CDR1 is MNHEY and CDR2 is SVGAGI. In DNA, the CDR3 is TGTGCCAGCAGTTACACGGAAGGAAACACCATATATTTT. Amino acids: CASSYTEGNTIYF.

This sequence joins TRBV12-5 and TRBJ2-5; TRBD2 aligns across 14 bases. The germline gives CDR1 LGHNT, CDR2 FRNRAP. This CDR3 has 18 residues. V lost 6 bases to trimming and J lost 5 bases; unmatched junction nucleotides: 14. This chain's CDR3 is CASGPGGGLAGDRETQYF. The DNA for the CDR3 is TGTGCTAGTGGCCCTGGCGGGGGACTAGCGGGAGACCGCGAGACCCAGTACTTC.

This rearrangement joins TRBV7-9 to TRBJ2-7; TRBD1 matches at 7 bases. This CDR3 is 15 amino acids long. CDR1 is SEHNR and CDR2 is FQNEAQ in the germline V gene (reference sequence). V trimming: 1 base; J trimming: 3 bases; junction bases outside the gene matches: 6. CDR3 loop: CASSLGSGQIYEQYF. The CDR3 DNA is TGTGCCAGCAGCTTAGGCTCGGGACAGATCTACGAGCAGTACTTC.

This clone was seen only once. The chain employs TRBV19 and TRBJ1-2; D is unresolved. The CDR3 is 13 residues long. Per germline, CDR1 LNHDA and CDR2 SQIVND (reference sequence). V lost 5 bases and J 4 bases, leaving 11 bases between the germline ends. CDR3 nucleotides: TGTGCCAGTAGTCGGACCTCAGGCTATGGCTACACCTTC. This gives the protein CASSRTSGYGYTF.